This entry lists 8 T cell receptor beta chains sequenced from one sample in a study of T-cell memory formation after mild COVID-19. TCRdb used MiXCR to reprocess the 5' RACE reads, holding one entry per CDR3 protein. The table shows about 600,000 distinct CDR3 sequences, with less than 25% occurring only once. The sequencing input was PBMCs or a T cell subset sorted from them (not recorded which). The receptors originated from an adult woman who had mild COVID-19 (a few samples of this study predate the infection). Cell type and time point are not known.

In this sample, this clonotype turned up many times. V is TRBV7-2 and J is TRBJ2-4; 10 bases line up with TRBD2. The trim removed 1 base at V and 0 bases at J, leaving 3 bases unmatched. CDR1 is SGHTA and CDR2 is FQGNSA in the germline V gene. The CDR3 extends over 17 amino acids. The DNA for the CDR3 is TGTGCCAGCAGCTTAGGACTAGCGGGTCTAGCCAAAAACATTCAGTACTTC. It codes for CASSLGLAGLAKNIQYF.

This clonotype was counted ten times or more. The chain links TRBV18 to TRBJ2-1; 9 bases are a match to TRBD1. This CDR3 contains 16 residues. Germline V gene sequence: CDR1 KGHSH, CDR2 LQKENI. Trimming took 3 bases from V and 4 from J; bases not matched to a gene: 7. The CDR3 region has the DNA TGTGCCAGCTCACCTAAACAGGGGGCCACATACAATGAGCAGTTCTTC. It translates to CASSPKQGATYNEQFF.

The chain employs TRBV6-4 and TRBJ2-1, with 7 bases matching TRBD1. The CDR3 is made up of 15 amino acids. The germline CDR1 and CDR2 sequences are MRHNA and SNTAGT. V shed 5 bases, J shed 4 bases, and the junction held 8 bases outside the gene matches. CDR3 residues: CASSTEGAGYNEQFF. In DNA, the CDR3 is TGTGCCAGCAGTACCGAGGGGGCAGGGTACAATGAGCAGTTCTTC.

This chain links TRBV19 with TRBJ2-1; D is undetermined. V lost 1 base and J 5 bases, leaving 6 bases between the germline ends. The germline gives CDR1 LNHDA, CDR2 SQIVND (reference sequence). The CDR3 consists of 13 residues. CDR3 coding DNA: TGTGCCAGTAGTATAGCGCCGAACAATGAGCAGTTCTTC. Translating it yields CASSIAPNNEQFF.

This clonotype was detected only a few times. The chain carries TRBV2 and TRBJ2-7; D is unresolved. V was shortened by 1 base and J by 0 bases, with 16 bases between the two germline ends. CDR3 size: 17 residues. Germline CDR1 reads SNHLY; CDR2 reads FYNNEI. The CDR3 DNA is TGTGCCAGCAGTGAAGTGTTGGCCTTGGGCGGCTCCTACGAGCAGTACTTC. Encoded protein: CASSEVLALGGSYEQYF. Full variable domain (remainder filled in from reference TRBV2 and TRBJ2-7): EPEVTQTPSHQVTQMGQEVILRCVPISNHLYFYWYRQILGQKVEFLVSFYNNEISEKSEIFDDQFSVERPDGSNFTLKIRSTKLEDSAMYFCASSEVLALGGSYEQYFGPGTRLTVT.

The chain employs TRBV5-1 and TRBJ2-1; 8 nucleotides align to TRBD2. This CDR3 spans 18 amino acids. Germline-derived CDR1 and CDR2 are SGHRS and YFSETQ. V was pared by 0 bases and J by 4 bases, with 12 bases of the junction left unmatched. The CDR3 here is CASSLVGLGSGGYNEQFF. CDR3 DNA: TGCGCCAGCAGCTTGGTGGGGCTGGGAAGCGGGGGTTACAATGAGCAGTTCTTC.

The J gene is TRBJ2-5, the V gene TRBV11-2; D remains ambiguous. The germline CDR1 and CDR2 sequences are SGHAT and FQNNGV. This CDR3 contains 16 residues. V was trimmed by 1 base and J by 5 bases, leaving 17 bases between them. CDR3: CASSLGFSPSGETQYF. The CDR3 DNA follows: TGTGCCAGCAGCTTAGGATTTAGCCCGAGTGGGGAGACCCAGTACTTC.

The chain links TRBV19 to TRBJ2-7; 8 bases fit TRBD2. V trimming: 4 bases; J trimming: 2 bases; junction bases outside the gene matches: 4. Germline-derived CDR1 and CDR2 are LNHDA and SQIVND (reference sequence). CDR3 size: 14 residues. The CDR3 DNA reads TGTGCCAGTAGTAACCTAGCGGGCCCCTACGAGCAGTACTTC. Protein: CASSNLAGPYEQYF.